These 9 T cell receptor beta chains originate from one sample sequenced in a study of blood T cell repertoires in COVID-19. Clones were read by immunoSEQ multiplex PCR, and TCRdb kept only the in-frame ones, dropping some. The sample records 250,000 to 300,000 clones, approximately 91% being singletons. Sequenced: PBMCs or T cells enriched from blood (not recorded which). The source of these receptors is a middle-aged woman with acute COVID-19.

The V and J genes are TRBV11-2 and TRBJ1-1; D perhaps matches TRBD1 (5 bases). Trimming cost V 1 base and J 5 bases, with 11 bases left between them. Germline V gene sequence: CDR1 SGHAT, CDR2 FQNNGV. CDR3 length: 14 residues. As DNA, the CDR3 is TGTGCCAGCAGCTTAGCCGGGGAGGGGACTGAAGCTTTCTTT. It translates to CASSLAGEGTEAFF.

The chain carries TRBV5-1 and TRBJ1-2, with TRBD1 as a possible D gene (6 bases). Germline loops: CDR1 SGHRS, CDR2 YFSETQ. V lost 3 bases and J lost 6, with 12 bases in between. The CDR3 spans 13 residues. The CDR3 DNA reads as TGCGCCAGCAGCTACAGGGATTGGGATGGCTACACCTTC. It specifies CASSYRDWDGYTF.

On this clone: A junction boundary mismatches the germline segment, possibly from a read error. This chain connects TRBV2 to TRBJ1-4; 9 bases line up with TRBD1. Germline CDR1 reads SNHLY; CDR2 reads FYNNEI. The CDR3 is 15 amino acids. The CDR3 loop is CASTENRGPREKLFF. The CDR3 bases are TGTGCCAGCACTGAAAACAGGGGGCCTCGGGAAAAACTGTTTTTT.

On this clone: The sample has other DNA sequences that encode this CDR3 too. V usage is TRBV5-4 and J usage is TRBJ2-3; the D gene is possibly TRBD2 (6 bases). The CDR3 consists of 15 residues. From germline, CDR1 is SGHNT and CDR2 YYREEE (reference sequence). V lost 0 bases, J lost 0 bases, and 8 bases lay in between. DNA of the CDR3: TGTGCCAGCAGCTTGGGCGGGACTAGCACAGATACGCAGTATTTT. This translates into CASSLGGTSTDTQYF.

The chain combines TRBV9 with TRBJ1-3, with 7 bases fitting TRBD1. V trimming: 0 bases; J trimming: 0 bases; junction bases outside the gene matches: 3. The germline CDR1 and CDR2 sequences are SGDLS and YYNGEE. This CDR3 has 16 amino acids. The CDR3 DNA follows: TGTGCCAGCAGCGTAGAGAACAGGGGCTCTGGAAACACCATATATTTT. Translated, it gives CASSVENRGSGNTIYF.

This clone is a singleton in its sample. DNA of the CDR3: TGTGCCAGCAGCCCACGACTAGCGGGGGGACCGAACACCGGGGAGCTGTTTTTT. Encoded protein: CASSPRLAGGPNTGELFF. The rearrangement links TRBV7-6 to TRBJ2-2, with 13 bases matching TRBD2. CDR3 length equals 18 residues. The V and J ends lost 5 bases and 0 bases, in that order; junction bases with no gene match: 6. In germline, CDR1 is SGHVS, CDR2 FNYEAQ.

This clone was seen a single time. The chain recombines TRBV6-5 with TRBJ2-1, with a possible D match to TRBD1 (7 bases). Germline-derived CDR1 and CDR2 are MNHEY and SVGAGI. Trimming left V 6 bases short and J 0 bases short, with 12 bases between. The CDR3 runs to 15 residues. The CDR3 DNA is TGTGCCAGCAGGCGGGACAGACTCTCCTACAATGAGCAGTTCTTC. Translation: CASRRDRLSYNEQFF.

The CDR3 DNA sequence: TGTGCCACCAGTGATACCCGGACAGAGGGGATTAAGCAGTTCTTC. As protein: CATSDTRTEGIKQFF. This rearrangement joins TRBV24-1 to TRBJ2-1, with D perhaps TRBD1 (6 bases). V was trimmed by 3 bases and J by 11 bases, leaving 19 bases between them. The CDR3 totals 15 residues. Germline assignment: CDR1 KGHDR and CDR2 SFDVKD.

The chain uses TRBV5-1 and TRBJ1-2; D is unresolved. The V and J ends lost 0 bases and 8 bases respectively, with 14 bases between them. Germline V lookup: CDR1 SGHRS, CDR2 YFSETQ. The CDR3 runs to 14 residues. The DNA for the CDR3 is TGCGCCAGCAGCTTGGATGCGGGTTGGAGCGGCTACACCTTC. Its protein is CASSLDAGWSGYTF.